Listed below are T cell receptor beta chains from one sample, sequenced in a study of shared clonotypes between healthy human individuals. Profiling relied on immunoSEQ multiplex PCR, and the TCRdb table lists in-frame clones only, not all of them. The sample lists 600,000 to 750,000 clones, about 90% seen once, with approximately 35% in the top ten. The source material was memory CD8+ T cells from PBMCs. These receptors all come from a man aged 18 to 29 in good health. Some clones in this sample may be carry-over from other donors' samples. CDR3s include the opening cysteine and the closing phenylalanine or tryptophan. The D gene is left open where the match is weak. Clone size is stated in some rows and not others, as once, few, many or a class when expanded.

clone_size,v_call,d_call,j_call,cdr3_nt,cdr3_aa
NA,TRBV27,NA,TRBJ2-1,TGTGCCAGCAGTTTATCAACCTACAATGAGCAGTTCTTC,CASSLSTYNEQFF
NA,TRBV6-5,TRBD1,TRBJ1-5,TGTGCCAGCAGCGGACAGGAGACCAATCAGCCCCAGCATTTT,CASSGQETNQPQHF
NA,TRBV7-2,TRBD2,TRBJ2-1,TGTGCCAGCAGCTTAGCACTAGCGGCAGGCAATGAGCAGTTCTTC,CASSLALAAGNEQFF
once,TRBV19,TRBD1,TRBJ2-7,TGTGCCAGTGAAAGCCGGGACAGATCGTCATATTACGAGCAGTACTTC,CASESRDRSSYYEQYF
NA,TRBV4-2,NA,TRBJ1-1,TGTGCCAGCAGCCACGGGGTGATGAACACTGAAGCTTTCTTT,CASSHGVMNTEAFF
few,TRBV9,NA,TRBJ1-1,TGTGCCAGCAGCACAGGACAGTACACTGAAGCTTTCTTT,CASSTGQYTEAFF
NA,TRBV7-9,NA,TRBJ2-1,TGTGCCAGCAGCTTAACTCTTTGGGAACGATACAATGAGCAGTTCTTC,CASSLTLWERYNEQFF
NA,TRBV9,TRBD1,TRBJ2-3,TGTGCCAGCAGCCCCACAGGGGGGCGGGGAACAGATACGCAGTATTTT,CASSPTGGRGTDTQYF
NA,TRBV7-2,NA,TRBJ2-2,TGTGCCAGCAGCTTTTTTATATACACCGGGGAGCTGTTTTTT,CASSFFIYTGELFF
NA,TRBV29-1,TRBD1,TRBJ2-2,TGCAGCGCCTCACGCGGGGACAGGGGCACCGGGGAGCTGTTTTTT,CSASRGDRGTGELFF
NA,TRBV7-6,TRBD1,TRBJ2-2,TGTGCCAGCAGCTTGGGGACAGGGGTAACCGGGGAGCTGTTTTTT,CASSLGTGVTGELFF
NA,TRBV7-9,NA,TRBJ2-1,TGTGCCAGCAGCTTTGTTCTGCACAATGAGCAGTTCTTC,CASSFVLHNEQFF
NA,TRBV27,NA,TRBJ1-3,TGTGCCAGCAGCGTTGGGGGGGCGCTTGGAAACACCATATATTTT,CASSVGGALGNTIYF
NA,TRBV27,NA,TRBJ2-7,TGTGCCAGCAGTCCTCTTTCCGGGAACTACGAGCAGTACTTC,CASSPLSGNYEQYF
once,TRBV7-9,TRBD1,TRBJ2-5,TGTGCCAGCAGCTCCCAGGGGGTCCAAGAGACCCAGTACTTC,CASSSQGVQETQYF
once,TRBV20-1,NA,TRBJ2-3,TGCAGTGCGAGGTCTACAGATACGCAGTATTTT,CSARSTDTQYF
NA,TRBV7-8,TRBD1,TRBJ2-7,TGTGCCAGCAGCTTAGAGTGGACAGGGTACTACGAGCAGTACTTC,CASSLEWTGYYEQYF
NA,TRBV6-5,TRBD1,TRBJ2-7,TGTGCCAGCGCGCCGGGACAGGGGGCAACGGAGCAGTACTTC,CASAPGQGATEQYF
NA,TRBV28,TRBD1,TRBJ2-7,TGTGCCAGCAGTTGGATAGGGACAGGGCCATCCTACGAGCAGTACTTC,CASSWIGTGPSYEQYF
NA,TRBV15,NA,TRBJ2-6,TGTGCCACCAGCACCCGCGAGGGGGGGCTCTTTGGGGCCAACGTCCTGACTTTC,CATSTREGGLFGANVLTF
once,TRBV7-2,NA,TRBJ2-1,TGTGCCAGCAGCTTGGGTGGGAGTGGTCCCTACAATGAGCAGTTCTTC,CASSLGGSGPYNEQFF
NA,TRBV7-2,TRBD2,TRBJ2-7,TGTGCCAGCAGCTTAGTGCCAGCGGGAGGAGGTTCCTACGAGCAGTACTTC,CASSLVPAGGGSYEQYF
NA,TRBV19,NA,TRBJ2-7,TGTGCCAGTAGTATCTCCGACAGATACGAGCAGTACTTC,CASSISDRYEQYF
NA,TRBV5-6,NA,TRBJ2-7,TGTGCCAGCAGCTTGTACCAGGGTATGGGAGTCTACGAGCAGTACTTC,CASSLYQGMGVYEQYF
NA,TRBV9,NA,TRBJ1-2,TGTGCCAGCAGCGTAGGAACGGGCAGCGGCGGGCGAGGCTACACCTTC,CASSVGTGSGGRGYTF
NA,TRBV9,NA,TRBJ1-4,TGTGCCAGCAGCGTAGTGGGCAGCGTAAATGAAAAACTGTTTTTT,CASSVVGSVNEKLFF
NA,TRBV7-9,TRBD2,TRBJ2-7,TGTGCCAGCAGCTCTCGGACTAGCTCCTACGAGCAGTACTTC,CASSSRTSSYEQYF
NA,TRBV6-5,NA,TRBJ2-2,TGTGCCAGCACCCAGGAAATGAACACCGGGGAGCTGTTTTTT,CASTQEMNTGELFF
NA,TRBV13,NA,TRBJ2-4,TGTGCCAGCAGCTTAGAAGGGACAGCCAAAAACATTCAGTACTTC,CASSLEGTAKNIQYF
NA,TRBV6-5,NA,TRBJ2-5,TGTGCCAGCAGTCCCGTGGAGTTTAACCAAGAGACCCAGTACTTC,CASSPVEFNQETQYF
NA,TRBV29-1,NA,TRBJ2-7,TGCAGCGTGGACAATTACGAGCAGTACTTC,CSVDNYEQYF
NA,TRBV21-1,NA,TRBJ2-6,TGTGCCAGCTGCATCATTCCCTCTGGGGCCAACGTCCTGACTTTC,CASCIIPSGANVLTF
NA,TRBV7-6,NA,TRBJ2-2,TGTGCCAGCAGCCTACTAGGGTACACCGGGGAGCTGTTTTTT,CASSLLGYTGELFF
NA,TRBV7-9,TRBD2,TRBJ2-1,TGTGCCAGCAGCTTATTTGAGGGACTAGCGGGAGCTCATGAGCAGTTCTTC,CASSLFEGLAGAHEQFF